This entry concerns a single T cell receptor beta chain. The V gene's germline CDR1 is SGHDN and CDR2 FVKESK. The CDR3 has 16 amino acids. V shed 2 bases and J shed 3 bases, with 13 bases lying between them. Survey-level immunoSEQ sequencing profiled the TCR beta repertoire. Sequencing was performed with immunoSEQ multiplex PCR; in TCRdb, only in-frame clones are kept and a portion is missing. The table has some 68,000 clones, 90% to 95% seen once. This chain connects TRBV14 to TRBJ1-4; no firm D call. The TCR comes from a man aged 40-49 years with rheumatoid arthritis. The sequencing input was PBMCs. CDR3 coding DNA: TGTGCCAGCAGCCAACCACGCCCTGGGGCTAATGAAAAACTGTTTTTT. Translated, it gives CASSQPRPGANEKLFF.